Listed below are T cell receptor beta chains from one sample, sequenced in a study of T-cell memory formation after mild COVID-19. TCRdb called the 5' RACE reads again in MiXCR, with one record for every CDR3 protein. Of 470,000 or so distinct CDR3 sequences in the sample, around a quarter were seen once. Material: PBMCs or a T cell subset sorted from them (not recorded which). These receptors originate from an adult woman who had mild COVID-19 (a few samples of this study predate the infection). Cell type and time point are not known. The CDR3 runs from the conserved cysteine through the conserved F or W. The D gene is left open where the match is weak. Clone size, where shown, is once, few, many, or a class for clones that have expanded.

j_gene: TRBJ1-2
abundance: NA
v_gene: TRBV7-6
d_gene: TRBD1
CDR3nt: TGTGCCAGCAGCCAGGGGGACAGTAACTATGGCTACACCTTC
CDR3aa: CASSQGDSNYGYTF

j_gene: TRBJ1-6
abundance: few
v_gene: TRBV12-3/TRBV12-4
d_gene: NA
CDR3nt: TGTGCCAGCAGTCCCCGCGGTGGGGGCACACCCCTCCACTTT
CDR3aa: CASSPRGGGTPLHF

j_gene: TRBJ2-1
abundance: many
v_gene: TRBV7-8
d_gene: NA
CDR3nt: TGTGCCAGCAGCTTAGGGGCCGATGAGCAGTTCTTC
CDR3aa: CASSLGADEQFF

j_gene: TRBJ2-3
abundance: many
v_gene: TRBV19
d_gene: NA
CDR3nt: TGTGCCAGTAGTATTAGGGCTAGCCTAGCAGATACGCAGTATTTT
CDR3aa: CASSIRASLADTQYF

j_gene: TRBJ1-1
abundance: NA
v_gene: TRBV6-1
d_gene: NA
CDR3nt: TGTGCCAGCATGAGGGTCAGGAACACTGAAGCTTTCTTT
CDR3aa: CASMRVRNTEAFF

j_gene: TRBJ2-1
abundance: few
v_gene: TRBV20-1
d_gene: NA
CDR3nt: TGCAGTGCTAGAATAACTAGAGGGGATTCTGTGGATGAGCAGTTCTTC
CDR3aa: CSARITRGDSVDEQFF

j_gene: TRBJ1-1
abundance: few
v_gene: TRBV12-3/TRBV12-4
d_gene: NA
CDR3nt: TGTGCCAGCAGTCCCAGTTATCGGGTTGAAGCTTTCTTT
CDR3aa: CASSPSYRVEAFF

j_gene: TRBJ2-7
abundance: once
v_gene: TRBV5-1
d_gene: NA
CDR3nt: TGCGCCAGCAGCTTGTTGTGGGGTTACGAGCAGTACTTC
CDR3aa: CASSLLWGYEQYF

j_gene: TRBJ1-1
abundance: few
v_gene: TRBV6-5
d_gene: NA
CDR3nt: TGTGCCAGCAGCGAATTCAGGGGAGACACTGAAGCTTTCTTT
CDR3aa: CASSEFRGDTEAFF

j_gene: TRBJ1-5
abundance: NA
v_gene: TRBV5-8
d_gene: TRBD1
CDR3nt: TGTGCCAGCAGCTGGGCAGGGGGTCAGCCCCAGCATTTT
CDR3aa: CASSWAGGQPQHF

j_gene: TRBJ2-7
abundance: few
v_gene: TRBV5-5
d_gene: NA
CDR3nt: TGTGCCAGCAGCTTGGGTCGTATGTGGGAGCAGTACTTC
CDR3aa: CASSLGRMWEQYF

j_gene: TRBJ2-7
abundance: few
v_gene: TRBV20-1
d_gene: TRBD2
CDR3nt: TGCAGTGCTGTTAGCGGGGGCCAAACCTACGAGCAGTACTTC
CDR3aa: CSAVSGGQTYEQYF

j_gene: TRBJ2-2
abundance: NA
v_gene: TRBV12-3/TRBV12-4
d_gene: TRBD1
CDR3nt: TGTGCCAGCAGTGGGGGGACAGGGTACACCGGGGAGCTGTTTTTT
CDR3aa: CASSGGTGYTGELFF